These 16 T cell receptor beta chains were sequenced from one sample in a study of T-cell memory formation after mild COVID-19. MiXCR, run by TCRdb on the 5' RACE reads, gives a single entry per CDR3 protein. The repertoire has approximately 490,000 distinct CDR3 sequences, around 20% of them found once; the top ten carry approximately 13%. The material sequenced was PBMCs or a T cell subset sorted from them (not recorded which). The source is an adult woman who had mild COVID-19 (a few samples of this study predate the infection). Cell type and time point are not known.

This clonotype came up a few times. This chain joins TRBV29-1 and TRBJ2-5, with D uncertain. Germline V gives CDR1 SQVTM, CDR2 ANQGSEA. The length of the CDR3 is 14 residues. V shed 0 bases and J shed 7 bases, with 15 bases lying between them. This chain's CDR3 is CSVEDGALLLTQYF. The CDR3 nucleotides read TGCAGCGTTGAAGATGGAGCCCTCCTTCTGACCCAGTACTTC.

The chain joins TRBV7-6 to TRBJ2-5, with 8 positions matching TRBD2. Germline assignment: CDR1 SGHVS and CDR2 FNYEAQ. The length of the CDR3 is 14 residues. The V segment lost 11 bases and the J segment 1 base; nucleotides outside the gene matches: 9. The CDR3 loop reads CACRGRGVQETQYF. Here the CDR3 DNA reads TGTGCCTGCCGGGGGCGGGGGGTCCAAGAGACCCAGTACTTC.

The gene calls are TRBV24-1 and TRBJ2-2; D gene unclear. The CDR3 spans 17 residues. V lost 1 base to trimming and J lost 1 base, with 12 bases between them. Germline V gene data show CDR1 as KGHDR and CDR2 as SFDVKD. This CDR3 reads CATSDFERAGNTGELFF. The CDR3 DNA follows: TGTGCCACCAGTGATTTTGAACGAGCTGGGAACACCGGGGAGCTGTTTTTT.

The chain employs TRBV7-8 and TRBJ2-1; D is possibly TRBD1 or TRBD2 (5 bases each). This CDR3 has 13 residues. V was trimmed by 6 bases and J by 7 bases, leaving 13 bases between them. Germline assignment: CDR1 SGHVS and CDR2 FQNEAQ. The CDR3 region is CASRHPGPNEQFF. The CDR3 coding sequence is TGTGCCAGCAGGCACCCGGGGCCTAATGAGCAGTTCTTC.

This clonotype was picked up a small number of times. The gene calls are TRBV5-1 and TRBJ2-7; 7 bases are shared with TRBD1. The CDR3 spans 13 residues. Germline CDR1 reads SGHRS; CDR2 reads YFSETQ. J gave up 5 bases and V 5 bases, and 7 bases lay outside the gene matches. CDR3 sequence reads: CASRTTGINEQYF. DNA of the CDR3: TGCGCCAGCAGGACGACAGGGATAAACGAGCAGTACTTC.

This clonotype has at least ten counts. The V gene is TRBV9, the J gene TRBJ2-7; 7 bases line up with TRBD2. This CDR3 contains 15 residues. Germline V gene sequence: CDR1 SGDLS, CDR2 YYNGEE. V shed 3 bases and J 2 bases; nucleotides not matched to a gene: 8. The CDR3 DNA sequence: TGTGCCAGCAGCGCCCATAGCGGGTACGCCTACGAGCAGTACTTC. This gives the protein CASSAHSGYAYEQYF.

This clonotype was picked up a small number of times. The V and J genes are TRBV5-1 and TRBJ2-1, with TRBD2 as a possible D gene (5 bases). CDR1 is SGHRS and CDR2 is YFSETQ in the germline V gene. CDR3 length: 13 residues. V was clipped by 0 bases and J by 14 bases, with 15 bases between them. The CDR3 DNA follows: TGCGCCAGCAGCTTGGAATCGGGCGGGCCGGAGTTCTTC. It codes for CASSLESGGPEFF.

The sample holds a few counts of this clonotype. This chain links TRBV29-1 with TRBJ2-7; 9 bases are shared with TRBD1. Looked up from germline, CDR1 is SQVTM and CDR2 is ANQGSEA. The junction had 9 bases not matched to a gene; V was cut back by 6 bases and J by 0 bases. The CDR3 is 15 residues long. This chain's CDR3 is CSVYVPGQGSYEQYF. CDR3 in DNA: TGCAGCGTCTACGTTCCGGGACAGGGCTCCTACGAGCAGTACTTC.

The chain is built from TRBV7-8 and TRBJ2-7; a possible D gene is TRBD2 (5 bases). This CDR3 contains 13 residues. V was shortened by 11 bases and J by 0 bases, with 14 bases between the two germline ends. Germline CDR1 reads SGHVS; CDR2 reads FQNEAQ. DNA for the CDR3: TGTGCCGCTGGCCGGGGTCTCTCCTACGAGCAGTACTTC. As protein: CAAGRGLSYEQYF.

The rearrangement joins TRBV6-2 or TRBV6-3 to TRBJ2-3; D is perhaps TRBD2 (6 bases). CDR1 and CDR2 from the germline V gene are MNHEY and SVGEGT. V lost 7 bases, J lost 1 base, and 21 bases lay in between. CDR3 length: 17 residues. The CDR3, as DNA: TGTGCCAGCACCGCGACAGCCGGGATAGCGGGCACAGATACGCAGTATTTT. Translation: CASTATAGIAGTDTQYF.

The sample holds a few counts of this clonotype. The J gene is TRBJ1-5, the V gene TRBV7-9, with TRBD1 as a possible D gene (5 bases). This CDR3 comprises 15 residues. From germline, CDR1 is SEHNR and CDR2 FQNEAQ (reference sequence). The V end lost 4 bases, the J end lost 4 bases, and 14 bases lay between the germline ends. As DNA, the CDR3 is TGTGCCAGCAGCTCCTTTCTGGGGGGGAATCAGCCCCAGCATTTT. As protein: CASSSFLGGNQPQHF.

The gene calls are TRBV7-8 and TRBJ2-1; 12 positions match TRBD2. In germline, CDR1 is SGHVS, CDR2 FQNEAQ. The CDR3 extends over 16 amino acids. V was pared by 5 bases and J by 6 bases, with 8 bases of the junction left unmatched. Here the CDR3 DNA reads TGTGCCAGCAGCCCCGTGACTAGCGGGAGATCCAATGAGCAGTTCTTC. Protein product: CASSPVTSGRSNEQFF.

V gene TRBV24-1 combines with J gene TRBJ2-2; D is unclear. The CDR3 has 16 amino acids. Trimming cost V 3 bases and J 3 bases, with 13 bases left between them. CDR1 and CDR2 (germline): KGHDR, SFDVKD. The CDR3 DNA follows: TGTGCCACCAGTGATCGCGCGCTGGTTGACACCGGGGAGCTGTTTTTT. Its translation is CATSDRALVDTGELFF.

This clonotype occurred many times. The chain carries TRBV2 and TRBJ2-7; the D is unclear. The CDR3 loop spans 15 amino acids. The V gene's germline CDR1 is SNHLY and CDR2 FYNNEI. V was clipped by 2 bases and J by 3 bases, with 14 bases between them. The CDR3 is CASSETESLYYEQYF. For the CDR3, the DNA is TGTGCCAGCAGTGAAACGGAAAGTCTGTACTACGAGCAGTACTTC.

V and J are TRBV19 and TRBJ2-3; D gene uncertain. The CDR3 spans 13 residues. From germline, CDR1 is LNHDA and CDR2 SQIVND (reference sequence). The ends were cut back, 4 bases at V and 7 bases at J, with 12 bases in the middle. The CDR3 bases are TGTGCCAGTAGTACGAGGTCGGCGAATACGCAGTATTTT. The encoded protein is CASSTRSANTQYF.

This clonotype was observed a handful of times. The chain recombines TRBV28 with TRBJ2-7, with 7 bases that match TRBD1. This CDR3 is built from 13 residues. CDR1 is MDHEN and CDR2 is SYDVKM in the germline V gene. J lost 3 bases, V lost 1 base, and 0 bases had no gene match. In nucleotides, the CDR3 is TGTGCCAGCAGTTTATACAGGGGCTACGAGCAGTACTTC. This encodes CASSLYRGYEQYF. Combining the CDR3 with reference TRBV28 and TRBJ2-7 gives the whole variable domain DVKVTQSSRYLVKRTGEKVFLECVQDMDHENMFWYRQDPGLGLRLIYFSYDVKMKEKGDIPEGYSVSREKKERFSLILESASTNQTSMYLCASSLYRGYEQYFGPGTRLTVT.